This TCR beta chain was recovered during a study of T cells in tuberculosis. Study information: In South Africa, adults with active tuberculosis were compared with IGRA-negative and latently infected IGRA-positive adolescents. PBMC were archived before or within 7 days of starting treatment. Whole-study results and caveats: GEM motif frequencies gave around 70% accuracy; the GMM repertoire gave 80% to 90%. Active tuberculosis patients had shorter CDR3-alpha; the beta difference was nonsignificant.

The time point is: new active TB diagnosis, blood taken before or within 7 days of starting treatment. Clones were sequenced by immunoSEQ multiplex PCR, and TCRdb holds only the in-frame ones, with some missing. Of tens of thousands of clones detected, about 91% appear once; the ten largest clones hold 7%. The CDR3 has 15 amino acids. The V gene's germline CDR1 is SNHLY and CDR2 FYNNEI. With V trimmed by 6 bases and J by 3 bases, 8 bases remained unmatched. Concerning this clone itself: The antigen is unknown.

The sequence was obtained from an adult with tuberculosis. Some clones in this sample may be carry-over from other donors' samples. The sample in question was PBMCs, obtained at tuberculosis diagnosis. The rearrangement uses TRBV2 and TRBJ2-1; 7 positions match TRBD1. The CDR3 DNA sequence: TGTGCCAGCAGGGCCACCACAGGGGACTACAATGAGCAGTTCTTC. Residues: CASRATTGDYNEQFF.